This entry lists 21 T cell receptor beta chains sequenced from one sample in a study of CD8+ T cells in alopecia areata. Specified treatment: oral pan-JAK inhibitor, 5-10 mg twice daily. RNA, once extracted, was reverse transcribed into cDNA for use as the sequencing template. Sequencing was performed with immunoSEQ multiplex PCR; in TCRdb, only in-frame clones are kept and a portion is missing. The data show roughly 99,000 clones, around 83% seen once. Sequencing used CD8+ T cells sorted from blood, obtained at week 24, from a patient treated with tofacitinib. These receptor sequences come from a human donor with alopecia areata.

J is TRBJ2-5 and V is TRBV30; no firm D call. The DNA end is more similar to TRBJ2-7, so the J call may be wrong. The CDR3 sequence is 11 residues long. Per germline, CDR1 GTSNPN and CDR2 SVGIG (reference sequence). Written as DNA, the CDR3 is TGTGCCTGGAGTGTGACCTACGAGCAGTACTTC. Protein product: CAWSVTYEQYF.

This clone appeared a few times. V is TRBV29-1 and J is TRBJ2-7; either TRBD1 or TRBD2 may fit D (5 bases each). Germline CDR1 is SQVTM and CDR2 is ANQGSEA. V was clipped by 4 bases and J by 1 base, with 20 bases between them. This CDR3 has 16 amino acids. CDR3 bases: TGCAGCGTTGCGGAGTTAGGGACCTTACATTCCTACGAGCAGTACTTC. As protein: CSVAELGTLHSYEQYF.

The genes are TRBV9 and TRBJ2-1, with D possibly matching TRBD1 (7 bases). The CDR3 runs to 16 residues. Looked up from germline, CDR1 is SGDLS and CDR2 is YYNGEE. V lost 4 bases and J lost 1, with 15 bases in between. The CDR3: CASSPQTGTSYNEQFF. The DNA of the CDR3 is TGTGCCAGCAGCCCTCAGACAGGGACTTCCTACAATGAGCAGTTCTTC.

This clone appeared a single time. The genes are TRBV29-1 and TRBJ2-1; D is possibly TRBD1 or TRBD2 (5 bases each). Germline V gene data show CDR1 as SQVTM and CDR2 as ANQGSEA. The CDR3 runs to 16 residues. V was clipped by 0 bases and J by 7 bases, with 19 bases between them. This CDR3 reads CSVEDHEGPYPNEQFF. CDR3 sequence (DNA): TGCAGCGTTGAAGATCACGAGGGACCTTACCCGAATGAGCAGTTCTTC.

The chain recombines TRBV5-1 with TRBJ2-1; D not resolved. This CDR3 is built from 14 residues. V lost 2 bases to trimming and J lost 0 bases, with 6 bases between them. Germline V gives CDR1 SGHRS, CDR2 YFSETQ. CDR3 nucleotide sequence: TGCGCCAGCAGCTTATCTCACTCCTACAATGAGCAGTTCTTC. The encoded protein is CASSLSHSYNEQFF.

This chain uses TRBV23-1 with TRBJ1-5; no firm D call. TRBV23-1 is an open reading frame whose function is uncertain. The CDR3 has 15 amino acids. V dropped 6 bases and J dropped 4 bases, with 16 bases sitting between them. The CDR3 protein is CASSLTSGPNQPQHF. CDR3 DNA: TGCGCCAGCAGCCTTACAAGCGGGCCAAATCAGCCCCAGCATTTT.

CDR3 in DNA: TGCAGCGTTGAAGAGGGGGGGGTCGTCACAGATACGCAGTATTTT. Its translation is CSVEEGGVVTDTQYF. V and J are TRBV29-1 and TRBJ2-3; 7 nucleotides agree with TRBD2. Germline trimming cut 0 bases from V and 2 bases from J; bases unmatched to any gene: 5. This CDR3 has 15 amino acids. Per germline, CDR1 SQVTM and CDR2 ANQGSEA.

The chain couples TRBV29-1 to TRBJ2-4, with 10 positions matching TRBD2. CDR1 is SQVTM and CDR2 is ANQGSEA in the germline V gene. The CDR3 is 14 amino acids. V lost 4 bases and J lost 1; bases outside the gene matches: 1. The CDR3 bases are TGCAGCGTTGTTAGCGGGGGGGCCAAAAACATTCAGTACTTC. This codes for CSVVSGGAKNIQYF.

This rearrangement joins TRBV10-3 to TRBJ1-2; 7 positions agree with TRBD1. This CDR3 comprises 12 residues. Germline CDR1 ENHRY, CDR2 SYGVKD. The J segment lost 4 bases and the V segment lost 11 bases, leaving 7 bases of the junction unmatched. CDR3 nucleotides: TGTGCCTCTTACGGGACAGTCTATGGCTACACCTTC. Translating it yields CASYGTVYGYTF.

The chain recombines TRBV4-3 with TRBJ2-7; D is perhaps TRBD1 (6 bases). With 1 base removed from V and 1 base from J, the gap between germline ends came to 20 bases. CDR1 LGHNA and CDR2 YSLEER come from the germline V gene. The CDR3 sequence is 18 residues long. CDR3: CASSQAPIGPGVSYEQYF. In DNA form, the CDR3 reads TGCGCCAGCAGCCAAGCGCCCATAGGACCAGGGGTTTCCTACGAGCAGTACTTC.

The chain couples TRBV27 to TRBJ1-2, with D maybe TRBD1 (6 bases). The CDR3 consists of 13 residues. Trimming cost V 3 bases and J 7 bases, with 12 bases left between them. CDR1 is MNHEY, CDR2 SMNVEV, per germline (reference sequence). In DNA, the CDR3 is TGTGCCAGCAGTTTGGGGGCGCAGGGTGGCTACACCTTC. Its protein product is CASSLGAQGGYTF.

This CDR3 reads CASSYTRNTEAFF. The CDR3 DNA sequence: TGTGCCAGCAGTTACACCAGGAACACTGAAGCTTTCTTT. The chain has TRBV6-6 and TRBJ1-1; D is unresolved. Germline V gives CDR1 MNHNY, CDR2 SVGAGI (reference sequence). Trimming pared 2 bases from V and 1 base from J, leaving 5 bases between. This CDR3 comprises 13 residues.

The genes are TRBV15 and TRBJ1-5; no firm D call. The CDR3 spans 15 residues. V was shortened by 2 bases and J by 6 bases, with 14 bases between the two germline ends. CDR1 LNHNV and CDR2 YYDKDF come from the germline V gene (reference sequence). This CDR3 is CATSRLGSKGQPQHF. The CDR3 nucleotides read TGTGCCACCAGCAGACTAGGGAGTAAGGGTCAGCCCCAGCATTTT.

This chain links TRBV7-9 with TRBJ1-2; D gene uncertain. Germline loops: CDR1 SEHNR, CDR2 FQNEAQ (reference sequence). The CDR3 totals 15 residues. Between the trimmed V and J ends, which lost 5 bases and 4 bases, there was a span of 17 bases. CDR3 region: CASSTQGGWAYGYTF. The CDR3 region has the DNA TGTGCCAGCAGCACGCAAGGAGGATGGGCCTATGGCTACACCTTC.

The CDR3 DNA follows: TGCGCCAGCAGCCAAGAAACAGGGGGCCCCTACGAGCAGTACTTC. Translation gives CASSQETGGPYEQYF. The chain recombines TRBV4-1 with TRBJ2-7; TRBD1 agrees at 9 bases. The CDR3 contains 15 residues. CDR1 and CDR2 from the germline V gene are MGHRA and YSYEKL. V trimming: 0 bases; J trimming: 2 bases; junction bases outside the gene matches: 2.

The chain is built from TRBV27 and TRBJ2-7; D possibly uses TRBD1 or TRBD2 (5 bases each). V shed 3 bases and J shed 3 bases, with 18 bases lying between them. Germline lookup yields CDR1 MNHEY and CDR2 SMNVEV (reference sequence). The CDR3 totals 16 residues. CDR3 region: CASSFGAGLRVYEQYF. The CDR3 coding sequence is TGTGCCAGCAGTTTCGGGGCAGGGCTAAGGGTCTACGAGCAGTACTTC.

This rearrangement joins TRBV6-6 to TRBJ2-3; possible D gene TRBD2, 6 bases. The CDR3 is 15 residues long. Germline V gives CDR1 MNHNY, CDR2 SVGAGI (reference sequence). Trimming stripped 6 bases from V and 1 base from J, with 14 bases between. The CDR3 loop reads CASSLRGYGTDTQYF. In DNA, the CDR3 is TGTGCCAGCAGCCTTCGGGGGTATGGCACAGATACGCAGTATTTT.

This clone showed up just once. The chain combines TRBV6-5 with TRBJ1-2; TRBD1 aligns across 7 bases. The germline V gene has CDR1 MNHEY and CDR2 SVGAGI. The CDR3 contains 13 residues. Trimming cost V 2 bases and J 8 bases; bases outside gene matches: 5. The CDR3 loop is CASSYRQGRGYTF. In nucleotides, the CDR3 is TGTGCCAGCAGTTACCGACAGGGACGGGGCTACACCTTC.

This chain connects TRBV6-4 to TRBJ2-1; 8 bases match TRBD2. Per the germline V gene, CDR1 is MRHNA and CDR2 is SNTAGT. V lost 2 bases to trimming and J lost 4 bases; unmatched junction nucleotides: 4. This CDR3 spans 15 amino acids. CDR3 bases: TGTGCCAGCAGTGACATGGCGGGGGGATACAATGAGCAGTTCTTC. It is translated as CASSDMAGGYNEQFF.

The chain couples TRBV6-5 to TRBJ2-1; D could derive from TRBD1 or TRBD2 (6 bases each). V lost 2 bases to trimming and J lost 1 base, with 12 bases between them. The CDR3 spans 16 residues. CDR1 is MNHEY, CDR2 SVGAGI, per germline. DNA of the CDR3: TGTGCCAGCAGTTACATGGGGGGCGCTTCCTACAATGAGCAGTTCTTC. Amino acids: CASSYMGGASYNEQFF.

The chain recombines TRBV6-1 with TRBJ2-5; D gene uncertain. In germline, CDR1 is MNHNS, CDR2 SASEGT. The CDR3 contains 13 residues. The germline V and J ends were trimmed by 6 bases and 1 base, with 9 bases remaining between them. This CDR3 reads CASREQSQETQYF. The CDR3, as DNA: TGTGCCAGCAGGGAACAGAGCCAAGAGACCCAGTACTTC.